What follows are 28 T cell receptor beta chains derived from one specimen sequenced in a study of T cell responses to AZD1222 COVID-19 vaccine. Assay used: immunoSEQ multiplex PCR; TCRdb lists only in-frame clones, some missing. This table holds around 160,000 clones, about 91% found once. The sequenced sample was peripheral blood, obtained on day 0 of AZD1222 vaccination. All receptors derive from an adult in good health.

This rearrangement joins TRBV7-3 to TRBJ2-1; D is undetermined. The CDR3 totals 15 residues. Trimming shortened V by 4 bases and J by 6 bases, and 16 bases separated the two germline ends. Germline V gives CDR1 SGHTA, CDR2 FQGTGA. The CDR3 DNA is TGTGCCAGCAGCTCCTCTAGTCGCCCAACCAATGAGCAGTTCTTC. Amino acids: CASSSSSRPTNEQFF.

V usage is TRBV6-4 and J usage is TRBJ2-1; D remains ambiguous. This CDR3 has 13 amino acids. Trimming took off 3 bases at V and 4 bases at J, with 7 bases between the two ends. CDR1 is MRHNA and CDR2 is SNTAGT in the germline V gene. The CDR3 bases are TGTGCCAGCAGTGAAATGGAGTACAATGAGCAGTTCTTC. Translation: CASSEMEYNEQFF.

This clone was seen just once. This chain joins TRBV7-8 and TRBJ1-2; TRBD1 matches at 7 bases. CDR3 length: 15 amino acids. The germline V gene encodes CDR1 SGHVS and CDR2 FQNEAQ. With V trimmed by 6 bases and J by 6 bases, 13 bases remained unmatched. The CDR3 loop reads CASRRARTGMDGYTF. CDR3 in DNA: TGTGCCAGCAGGCGAGCTAGGACAGGAATGGATGGCTACACCTTC.

The table lists this clone with a few counts. V is TRBV18 and J is TRBJ2-5; 10 bases align to TRBD2. Germline CDR1 and CDR2: KGHSH and LQKENI. V shed 2 bases and J 3 bases; nucleotides not matched to a gene: 6. The CDR3 is made up of 16 amino acids. The CDR3 DNA is TGTGCCAGCTCACCAACTAGCGGGGCCGGAAAAGAGACCCAGTACTTC. Translation gives CASSPTSGAGKETQYF.

V gene TRBV18 combines with J gene TRBJ2-7; 8 positions match TRBD1. The CDR3 is 15 amino acids. V was pared by 3 bases and J by 5 bases, with 9 bases of the junction left unmatched. Per germline, CDR1 KGHSH and CDR2 LQKENI. Written as DNA, the CDR3 is TGTGCCAGCTCACCCGCGGGGACAGGAGGTCACGAGCAGTACTTC. Translating gives CASSPAGTGGHEQYF.

The V call is TRBV6-2 or TRBV6-3, the J call TRBJ2-7; 9 bases are a match to TRBD2. This CDR3 is 16 amino acids long. Germline CDR1 MNHEY, CDR2 SVGEGT. V shed 0 bases, J shed 3 bases, and the junction held 6 bases outside the gene matches. In DNA, the CDR3 is TGTGCCAGCAGTTACTCTGGGCGGGGGGGTTACTACGAGCAGTACTTC. Amino acid sequence: CASSYSGRGGYYEQYF.

A single count supports this clone. This chain joins TRBV5-1 and TRBJ2-2; perhaps D is TRBD1 or TRBD2 (5 bases each). V lost 0 bases, J lost 1 base, and 10 bases lay in between. Germline V CDR1 and CDR2: SGHRS, YFSETQ. CDR3 size: 16 residues. CDR3 residues: CASSLEGSRNTGELFF. CDR3 DNA: TGCGCCAGCAGCTTGGAGGGGAGCAGGAACACCGGGGAGCTGTTTTTT.

This clone was seen a few times. The genes are TRBV20-1 and TRBJ1-2; D possibly corresponds to TRBD1 (5 bases). This CDR3 contains 11 residues. Germline V CDR1 and CDR2: DFQATT, SNEGSKA (reference sequence). V lost 5 bases, J lost 2 bases, and 6 bases lay in between. CDR3 loop: CSAGGNYGYTF. In DNA form, the CDR3 reads TGCAGTGCTGGGGGGAACTATGGCTACACCTTC.

This chain uses TRBV7-8 with TRBJ2-3, with D uncertain. Trimming took 3 bases from V and 3 from J, leaving 10 bases between them. The germline V gene encodes CDR1 SGHVS and CDR2 FQNEAQ. The CDR3 consists of 14 residues. CDR3 sequence reads: CASSFALKTDTQYF. The CDR3 DNA is TGTGCCAGCAGCTTTGCCCTTAAAACAGATACGCAGTATTTT.

The CDR3: CASSLNPYGGDTEAFF. CDR3 DNA: TGTGCCAGCAGCTTAAATCCCTATGGGGGAGACACTGAAGCTTTCTTT. The chain couples TRBV7-3 to TRBJ1-1, with D possibly TRBD1 on 5 matching bases. V was clipped by 1 base and J by 3 bases, with 15 bases between them. CDR1 and CDR2 (germline): SGHTA, FQGTGA. The CDR3 runs to 16 residues.

The chain carries TRBV18 and TRBJ1-1; D gene uncertain. Trimming shortened V by 1 base and J by 2 bases, and 11 bases separated the two germline ends. Per the germline V gene, CDR1 is KGHSH and CDR2 is LQKENI. This CDR3 has 15 residues. The CDR3 loop is CASSPQRPRNTEAFF. Written as DNA, the CDR3 is TGTGCCAGCTCACCACAACGACCGAGAAACACTGAAGCTTTCTTT.

The count of this clone is one. The chain is built from TRBV7-2 and TRBJ2-2; D gene ambiguous. The CDR3 is made up of 15 amino acids. Germline V gives CDR1 SGHTA, CDR2 FQGNSA. V gave up 1 base and J gave up 0 bases, with 6 bases separating them. CDR3 in amino acids: CASSLDPANTGELFF. CDR3 nucleotides: TGTGCCAGCAGCTTAGATCCGGCGAACACCGGGGAGCTGTTTTTT.

This clone turned up a few times. The chain carries TRBV28 and TRBJ1-1, with D unclear. Per germline, CDR1 MDHEN and CDR2 SYDVKM. This CDR3 has 14 residues. Deletions cut 5 bases from V and 4 bases from J, with 14 bases between. The CDR3 is CASSPRFVSTEAFF. CDR3 sequence (DNA): TGTGCCAGCAGTCCTCGCTTCGTGAGCACTGAAGCTTTCTTT.

Here the CDR3 DNA reads TGTGCCAGTAGTATTCCCCGACCCGCAGGGCTATATGGCTACACCTTC. Protein product: CASSIPRPAGLYGYTF. V is TRBV19 and J is TRBJ1-2; tentative D call: TRBD1 (5 bases). Germline V gene data show CDR1 as LNHDA and CDR2 as SQIVND (reference sequence). The V end lost 3 bases, the J end lost 5 bases, and 19 bases lay between the germline ends. The CDR3 totals 16 residues.

The chain carries TRBV27 and TRBJ2-1; 16 bases are a match to TRBD2. The CDR3 runs 19 residues. Germline values: CDR1 MNHEY, CDR2 SMNVEV (reference sequence). After removal of 5 bases from V and 4 bases from J, the junction contained 11 bases not matched to a gene. Here the CDR3 reads CASSPRGLAGGDLYNEQFF. The CDR3 DNA reads TGTGCCAGCAGTCCACGGGGACTAGCGGGGGGGGACCTTTACAATGAGCAGTTCTTC.

The rearrangement links TRBV6-5 to TRBJ1-1; D is ambiguous. The CDR3 has 15 amino acids. V lost 6 bases and J lost 0, with 14 bases in between. Germline CDR1 MNHEY, CDR2 SVGAGI. CDR3 amino acids: CASSHRTTVNTEAFF. The CDR3 nucleotides are TGTGCCAGCAGCCACCGGACGACGGTGAACACTGAAGCTTTCTTT.

The V and J genes are TRBV5-6 and TRBJ2-1; TRBD2 matches 9 bases. Trimming cost V 0 bases and J 4 bases; bases outside gene matches: 5. Looked up from germline, CDR1 is SGHDT and CDR2 is YYEEEE. The CDR3 loop spans 16 amino acids. CDR3: CASSLVLAGLYNEQFF. The CDR3 DNA follows: TGTGCCAGCAGCTTGGTCCTAGCGGGGCTTTACAATGAGCAGTTCTTC.

This clone came up a few times. The chain has TRBV7-2 and TRBJ1-1, with D tentatively TRBD1 (5 bases). There are 15 residues in the CDR3. CDR1 and CDR2 from the germline V gene are SGHTA and FQGNSA. Trimming shortened V by 3 bases and J by 1 base, and 12 bases separated the two germline ends. The CDR3 nucleotides read TGTGCCAGCAGCTTTCAGCCCGGGGCGAACACTGAAGCTTTCTTT. It translates to CASSFQPGANTEAFF.

The count of this clone is one. The chain joins TRBV7-3 to TRBJ1-2, with D uncertain. The CDR3 has 14 amino acids. Trimming removed 3 bases from V and 4 bases from J, with 12 bases in between. Germline V CDR1 and CDR2: SGHTA, FQGTGA. The CDR3 DNA reads TGTGCCAGCAGCTTTTCCCAGGCCCTCTATGGCTACACCTTC. It codes for CASSFSQALYGYTF.

In its sample, this clone was seen once. This chain links TRBV25-1 with TRBJ1-3; perhaps TRBD1 as D (5 bases). This CDR3 contains 14 residues. Trimming took 6 bases from V and 0 from J, leaving 9 bases between them. Germline CDR1 is MGHDK and CDR2 is SYGVNS. The CDR3 sequence: CASSETASGNTIYF. The CDR3 DNA sequence: TGTGCCAGCAGCGAGACAGCCTCTGGAAACACCATATATTTT. Filled out from reference TRBV25-1 and TRBJ1-3, the complete variable domain reads EADIYQTPRYLVIGTGKKITLECSQTMGHDKMYWYQQDPGMELHLIHYSYGVNSTEKGDLSSESTVSRIRTEHFPLTLESARPSHTSQYLCASSETASGNTIYFGEGSWLTVV.

This chain joins TRBV19 and TRBJ2-5, with unresolved D. The J call is uncertain, as TRBJ2-7 better fits the DNA end. Germline V gives CDR1 LNHDA, CDR2 SQIVND (reference sequence). The CDR3 loop spans 14 amino acids. CDR3 sequence reads: CASSIGKESYEQYF. The CDR3 nucleotides read TGTGCCAGTAGTATAGGTAAGGAGTCCTACGAGCAGTACTTC.

To note about this clone: Other DNA sequences of this sample code for an identical CDR3. The CDR3 DNA follows: TGTGCCAGCAGTTTCGGGACAGGGGGCTACACCTTC. Protein product: CASSFGTGGYTF. The J gene is TRBJ1-2, the V gene TRBV12-3 or TRBV12-4; 9 bases map to TRBD1. J gave up 8 bases and V 3 bases, and 1 base lay outside the gene matches. This CDR3 contains 12 residues.

The gene calls are TRBV7-8 and TRBJ2-3; D gene unclear. The ends were cut back, 0 bases at V and 8 bases at J, with 12 bases in the middle. The CDR3 is made up of 14 amino acids. Germline CDR1 SGHVS, CDR2 FQNEAQ. In DNA, the CDR3 is TGTGCCAGCAGCTTAGCGGACGAGCGAAGTACGCAGTATTTT. It specifies CASSLADERSTQYF.

The genes are TRBV7-9 and TRBJ1-5; D might be TRBD1 (6 bases). V shed 5 bases and J shed 2 bases, with 13 bases lying between them. The CDR3 is 15 residues long. Germline CDR1 SEHNR, CDR2 FQNEAQ (reference sequence). Here the CDR3 DNA reads TGTGCCAGCAGCAGTCTAGCAGGGGGCAATCAGCCCCAGCATTTT. It translates to CASSSLAGGNQPQHF.

The chain couples TRBV9 to TRBJ2-1, with 10 bases fitting TRBD2. The CDR3 consists of 18 residues. The V segment lost 0 bases and the J segment 0 bases; nucleotides outside the gene matches: 6. The V gene's germline CDR1 is SGDLS and CDR2 YYNGEE. The CDR3 region is CASSVGSGGIPSYNEQFF. The CDR3 bases are TGTGCCAGCAGCGTAGGTAGCGGGGGGATACCCTCCTACAATGAGCAGTTCTTC.

The chain couples TRBV11-2 to TRBJ2-7; D is unresolved. CDR1 is SGHAT and CDR2 is FQNNGV in the germline V gene. This CDR3 has 15 amino acids. Trimming took 1 base from V and 5 from J, leaving 15 bases between them. CDR3 in DNA: TGTGCCAGCAGCTTAGTTGGCCCATTTGGTAACGAGCAGTACTTC. Translating gives CASSLVGPFGNEQYF.

The chain combines TRBV7-9 with TRBJ2-1; D is uncertain. The CDR3 has 15 amino acids. Deletions cut 1 base from V and 0 bases from J, with 7 bases between. Germline V gives CDR1 SEHNR, CDR2 FQNEAQ (reference sequence). CDR3 protein: CASSLVPSSYNEQFF. CDR3 coding DNA: TGTGCCAGCAGCTTAGTCCCGAGCTCCTACAATGAGCAGTTCTTC.

V is TRBV27 and J is TRBJ2-5; D ambiguous. The CDR3 is 14 residues long. Per the germline V gene, CDR1 is MNHEY and CDR2 is SMNVEV (reference sequence). Between the trimmed V and J ends, which lost 5 bases and 5 bases, there was a span of 15 bases. For the CDR3, the DNA is TGTGCCAGCAGTCTCCGGACCATGGGGGAGACCCAGTACTTC. Its translation is CASSLRTMGETQYF.